The source of this T cell receptor beta chain is a study of T-cell reconstitution after alpha-beta-depleted transplantation in children. The TCRbeta library incorporated unique molecular identifiers. TCRdb analysed the PCR reads with MiXCR anew, one entry per CDR3 protein. The sample shows 670,000 or so distinct CDR3 sequences, approximately 14% of them seen only once. The CDR3 spans 15 residues. Trimming took off 0 bases at V and 6 bases at J, with 18 bases between the two ends. Germline lookup yields CDR1 DFQATT and CDR2 SNEGSKA (reference sequence). About this clonotype itself: The antigen remains unidentified. Since a much larger clone is just one base distant, this may be a read error.

Study findings and constraints: Expanded graft clones numbering several hundred reportedly gave rise to alpha-beta T cells about two months after transplant. Surviving thymic progenitors and recipient T cells were the source of high TCRbeta diversity at day 60 in some patients. At the one-year point after transplant, T-cell counts and TCRbeta diversity were found to come mostly from T cells that had been newly produced.

This sequence originates from a girl aged 2 to 9 with congenital amegakaryocytic thrombocytopenia, due to receive a stem cell transplant. Sequenced material: PBMCs, taken before TCRalphabeta/CD19-depleted stem cell transplant. J is TRBJ2-7 and V is TRBV20-1; D remains ambiguous. Here the CDR3 reads CSARDQTAYAFEQYF. The DNA for the CDR3 is TGCAGTGCTAGAGATCAAACAGCCTATGCCTTCGAGCAGTACTTC.